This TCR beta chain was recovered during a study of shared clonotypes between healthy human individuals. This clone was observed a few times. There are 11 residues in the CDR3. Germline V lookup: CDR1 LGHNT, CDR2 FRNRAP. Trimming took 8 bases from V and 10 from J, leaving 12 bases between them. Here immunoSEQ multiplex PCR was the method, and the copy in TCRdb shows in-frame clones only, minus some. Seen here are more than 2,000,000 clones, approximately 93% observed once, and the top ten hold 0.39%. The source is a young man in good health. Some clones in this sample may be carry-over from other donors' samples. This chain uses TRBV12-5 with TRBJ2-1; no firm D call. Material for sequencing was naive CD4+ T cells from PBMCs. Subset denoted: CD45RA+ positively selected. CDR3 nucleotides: TGTGCTAGTACCGTCGGGTGGGAGCAGTTCTTC. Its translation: CASTVGWEQFF.